This T cell receptor (beta chain) was profiled in a study of Ad26.COV2.S vaccination and SARS-CoV-2 variants. Study information: Intramuscular Ad26.COV2.S at 5x10^10 or 1x10^11 viral particles.

V lost 5 bases, J lost 6 bases, and 10 bases lay in between. This CDR3 spans 13 amino acids. In germline, CDR1 is LGHNA, CDR2 YSLEER. Treatment indicated: approximately 18 received Ad26.COV2.S at low or high dose, single or two shots; about 5 received placebo; per-sample allocation not given. Collection of the samples took place on day 63 after the first injection of vaccine or placebo. Spike of the Wuhan-strain SARS-CoV-2 was expressed by an Ad26 vector, which formed the vaccine. General study points: Those who received vaccine or placebo ended up with similar non-spike TCR breadth. In TCR breadth and depth analyses, total T cell responses may have been underestimated.

Using immunoSEQ multiplex PCR, the repertoire was profiled, and TCRdb retains in-frame clones only, with some absent. Of some 320,000 clones listed, more than 70% were seen once; the top ten hold less than 2%. Concerning this clone: Its antigen remains unidentified.

The chain couples TRBV4-3 to TRBJ2-2; D uncertain. The sequenced sample was peripheral blood, obtained in a trial of Ad26.COV2.S vaccine versus placebo. The receptor was isolated from a person between 18 and 65 years old who received the Ad26.COV2.S COVID-19 vaccine or a placebo. CDR3 sequence: CASSSRVAGELFF. As DNA, the CDR3 is TGCGCCAGCAGCTCAAGGGTCGCCGGGGAGCTGTTTTTT.